The clone carrying this T cell receptor beta chain was seen many times. Its specificity is not known. This entry comes from a study of post-analysis software for immune sequencing data. The study, taken as a whole, reports: Patients had higher frequencies than controls of a few TRBV segments, including TRBV5-6, TRBV5-1 and TRBV20-1. The study found significantly lower normalized Chao1 diversity in multiple sclerosis patients than in controls.

Sequencing libraries made from TCR beta cDNA carried unique molecular identifiers. Each CDR3 protein gets one entry after TCRdb re-called the PCR reads with MiXCR. This repertoire shows a few hundred thousand distinct CDR3 sequences, 30% to 45% found once; its top ten account for 4.5% to 5.5%. The CDR3 runs to 13 residues. Germline V CDR1 and CDR2: SGDLS, YYNGEE. The V and J ends lost 4 bases and 6 bases, in that order; junction bases with no gene match: 6. The sequenced material came from blood. This TCR was sampled from a girl between 10 and 17 years old with multiple sclerosis. The rearrangement joins TRBV9 to TRBJ1-2; 7 nucleotides agree with TRBD1. CDR3 protein: CASSFRQGNGYTF. In DNA form, the CDR3 reads TGTGCCAGCAGCTTCCGACAGGGAAATGGCTACACCTTC.